This entry is about one T cell receptor beta chain. The CDR3 totals 14 residues. The ends were cut back, 3 bases at V and 5 bases at J, with 12 bases in the middle. Looked up from germline, CDR1 is SGHNT and CDR2 is YYREEE (reference sequence). Investigators spread the genomic DNA of each subset evenly over several immunoSEQ plates. Using immunoSEQ multiplex PCR, the repertoire was profiled, and TCRdb retains in-frame clones only, with some absent. The sample contains roughly 2,300,000 clones, just under 95% of which appear only once. The sample originates from a study of shared clonotypes between healthy human individuals.

This chain links TRBV5-4 with TRBJ2-1; D may be TRBD1 (6 bases). The TCR sequence derives from a man younger than 30 in good health. Some clones in this sample may be carry-over from other donors' samples. Sequenced input: naive CD4+ T cells from PBMCs. The sample's subset: CD45RA+ positively selected. The CDR3 is CASSWSQGNNEQFF. CDR3 nucleotide sequence: TGTGCCAGCAGCTGGAGCCAGGGGAACAATGAGCAGTTCTTC.